This is a list of T cell receptor beta chains from one sample in a study of somatic mutations in cytotoxic T cells in rheumatoid arthritis. Generated by immunoSEQ multiplex PCR, the TCRdb table keeps only in-frame clones and is missing some. The sample lists some 11,000 clones, roughly four fifths occurring once. Source material: CD8+ T cells sorted from blood. The receptors stem from a woman in her sixties with rheumatoid arthritis. CDR3s include the opening cysteine and the closing phenylalanine or tryptophan. The D gene is left open where the match is weak. Clone size is stated in some rows and not others, as once, few, many or a class when expanded.

j_call: TRBJ2-3
clone_size: -
cdr3_length: 16
d_call: TRBD1
v_call: TRBV27
cdr3_aa: CASSLYGQGGTDTQYF
cdr3_nt: TGTGCCAGCAGTTTATACGGACAGGGAGGCACAGATACGCAGTATTTT

j_call: TRBJ2-7
clone_size: -
cdr3_length: 16
d_call: TRBD1
v_call: TRBV4-3
cdr3_aa: CASSRSRTGGYYEQYF
cdr3_nt: TGCGCCAGCAGCCGTTCAAGGACAGGGGGGTACTACGAGCAGTACTTC

j_call: TRBJ2-4
clone_size: -
cdr3_length: 15
d_call: -
v_call: TRBV28
cdr3_aa: CASSFVGRSKNIQYF
cdr3_nt: TGTGCCAGCAGTTTTGTGGGCAGATCCAAAAACATTCAGTACTTC

j_call: TRBJ2-7
clone_size: -
cdr3_length: 17
d_call: TRBD2
v_call: TRBV4-2
cdr3_aa: CASSQESRAGVKNEQYF
cdr3_nt: TGTGCCAGCAGCCAAGAAAGCCGAGCGGGAGTTAAGAACGAGCAGTACTTC

j_call: TRBJ1-5
clone_size: -
cdr3_length: 13
d_call: TRBD1
v_call: TRBV27
cdr3_aa: CASSRGAGQPQHF
cdr3_nt: TGTGCCAGCTCCAGGGGGGCGGGTCAGCCCCAGCATTTT

j_call: TRBJ2-3
clone_size: -
cdr3_length: 15
d_call: TRBD2
v_call: TRBV11-2
cdr3_aa: CASTSGASGADTQYF
cdr3_nt: TGTGCCAGCACCTCCGGGGCTAGCGGGGCTGATACGCAGTATTTT

j_call: TRBJ1-4
clone_size: -
cdr3_length: 14
d_call: -
v_call: TRBV7-8
cdr3_aa: CASSSGRTNEKLFF
cdr3_nt: TGTGCCAGCAGTTCAGGGAGGACTAATGAAAAACTGTTTTTT

j_call: TRBJ2-7
clone_size: once
cdr3_length: 14
d_call: -
v_call: TRBV2
cdr3_aa: CASRGPPRSYEQYF
cdr3_nt: TGTGCCAGCAGGGGCCCTCCCCGCTCCTACGAGCAGTACTTC

j_call: TRBJ2-7
clone_size: -
cdr3_length: 11
d_call: -
v_call: TRBV11-2
cdr3_aa: CASSWAYEQYF
cdr3_nt: TGTGCCAGCAGCTGGGCATACGAGCAGTACTTC

j_call: TRBJ1-6
clone_size: -
cdr3_length: 15
d_call: -
v_call: TRBV28
cdr3_aa: CASNRESSYNSPLHF
cdr3_nt: TGTGCCAGCAATAGGGAGAGCTCCTATAATTCACCCCTCCACTTT

j_call: TRBJ2-3
clone_size: -
cdr3_length: 15
d_call: -
v_call: TRBV5-4
cdr3_aa: CASSLRGGALDTQYF
cdr3_nt: TGTGCCAGCAGCTTAAGAGGAGGGGCCTTGGATACGCAGTATTTT

j_call: TRBJ1-5
clone_size: once
cdr3_length: 14
d_call: TRBD1
v_call: TRBV28
cdr3_aa: CASSPTGDYQPQHF
cdr3_nt: TGTGCCAGCAGTCCGACAGGGGATTATCAGCCCCAGCATTTT

j_call: TRBJ2-3
clone_size: -
cdr3_length: 16
d_call: -
v_call: TRBV27
cdr3_aa: CASSLSLAPSTDTQYF
cdr3_nt: TGTGCCAGCAGTTTATCGCTAGCGCCTAGCACAGATACGCAGTATTTT

j_call: TRBJ2-1
clone_size: -
cdr3_length: 15
d_call: -
v_call: TRBV19
cdr3_aa: CASSSDSNSYNEQFF
cdr3_nt: TGTGCCAGTAGTAGCGACTCTAACTCCTACAATGAGCAGTTCTTC

j_call: TRBJ1-1
clone_size: -
cdr3_length: 13
d_call: -
v_call: TRBV19
cdr3_aa: CASSISGNTEAFF
cdr3_nt: TGTGCCAGTAGTATCAGCGGGAACACTGAGGCTTTCTTT

j_call: TRBJ1-5
clone_size: -
cdr3_length: 16
d_call: -
v_call: TRBV28
cdr3_aa: CASSLGAAHSNQPQHF
cdr3_nt: TGTGCCAGCAGTTTGGGGGCAGCTCATAGCAATCAGCCCCAGCATTTT

j_call: TRBJ1-1
clone_size: medium-sized
cdr3_length: 17
d_call: -
v_call: TRBV4-3
cdr3_aa: CASSQDRKTLGNTEAFF
cdr3_nt: TGCGCCAGCAGCCAAGATAGAAAAACCCTCGGGAACACTGAAGCTTTCTTT

j_call: TRBJ2-1
clone_size: -
cdr3_length: 15
d_call: TRBD1
v_call: TRBV29-1
cdr3_aa: CSVEEGTGGHNEQFF
cdr3_nt: TGCAGCGTTGAAGAGGGGACAGGGGGCCACAATGAGCAGTTCTTC

j_call: TRBJ2-7
clone_size: -
cdr3_length: 14
d_call: TRBD1
v_call: TRBV7-8
cdr3_aa: CASSLRGDRDEQYF
cdr3_nt: TGTGCCAGCAGCTTAAGGGGGGACAGGGACGAGCAGTACTTC

j_call: TRBJ2-7
clone_size: -
cdr3_length: 15
d_call: TRBD2
v_call: TRBV28
cdr3_aa: CASSSSGRAAYEQYF
cdr3_nt: TGTGCCAGCAGTTCAAGCGGGAGGGCCGCTTACGAGCAGTACTTC

j_call: TRBJ2-7
clone_size: -
cdr3_length: 14
d_call: TRBD2
v_call: TRBV7-8
cdr3_aa: CASSLGGSSNEQYF
cdr3_nt: TGTGCCAGCAGCTTAGGCGGGAGTTCCAACGAGCAGTACTTC

j_call: TRBJ2-5
clone_size: -
cdr3_length: 15
d_call: -
v_call: TRBV6-5
cdr3_aa: CASSYYTGGGVAQYF
cdr3_nt: TGTGCCAGCAGTTACTACACAGGGGGGGGTGTGGCCCAGTACTTC

j_call: TRBJ1-5
clone_size: -
cdr3_length: 16
d_call: -
v_call: TRBV28
cdr3_aa: CASSLPLSDFGQPQHF
cdr3_nt: TGTGCCAGCTCCTTACCCCTATCCGATTTCGGTCAGCCCCAGCATTTT

j_call: TRBJ1-2
clone_size: -
cdr3_length: 16
d_call: TRBD1
v_call: TRBV7-9
cdr3_aa: CASSSTGRDSYHGYTF
cdr3_nt: TGTGCCAGCAGCTCTACGGGCCGGGACAGCTATCATGGCTACACCTTC

j_call: TRBJ2-2
clone_size: once
cdr3_length: 16
d_call: TRBD2
v_call: TRBV5-1
cdr3_aa: CASSLVAGENNGELFF
cdr3_nt: TGCGCCAGCAGCTTGGTCGCGGGAGAAAATAACGGGGAGCTGTTTTTT

j_call: TRBJ1-1
clone_size: -
cdr3_length: 15
d_call: TRBD1
v_call: TRBV9
cdr3_aa: CASSTLQGVRTEAFF
cdr3_nt: TGTGCCAGCAGCACCCTTCAGGGGGTACGAACTGAAGCTTTCTTT

j_call: TRBJ1-1
clone_size: -
cdr3_length: 13
d_call: -
v_call: TRBV9
cdr3_aa: CASSAPGQGKAFF
cdr3_nt: TGTGCCAGCAGCGCCCCGGGCCAGGGTAAGGCTTTCTTT

j_call: TRBJ1-1
clone_size: -
cdr3_length: 14
d_call: -
v_call: TRBV6-5
cdr3_aa: CASSYGQTNTEAFF
cdr3_nt: TGTGCCAGCAGTTACGGCCAAACGAACACTGAAGCTTTCTTT

j_call: TRBJ2-2
clone_size: -
cdr3_length: 14
d_call: -
v_call: TRBV6-5
cdr3_aa: CASSYGAVTGELFF
cdr3_nt: TGTGCCAGCAGTTACGGGGCAGTTACCGGGGAGCTGTTTTTT

j_call: TRBJ2-1
clone_size: -
cdr3_length: 15
d_call: TRBD2
v_call: TRBV5-1
cdr3_aa: CASSPRRAGDNEQFF
cdr3_nt: TGCGCCAGCAGCCCCCGGAGGGCGGGAGACAATGAGCAGTTCTTC

j_call: TRBJ2-7
clone_size: -
cdr3_length: 14
d_call: TRBD2
v_call: TRBV5-1
cdr3_aa: CASSFTSGRYEQYF
cdr3_nt: TGCGCCAGCAGCTTTACTAGCGGGAGATACGAGCAGTACTTC

j_call: TRBJ1-1
clone_size: few
cdr3_length: 15
d_call: TRBD1
v_call: TRBV2
cdr3_aa: CASSSSLGQGTEAFF
cdr3_nt: TGTGCCAGCAGTTCGAGCTTGGGACAGGGCACTGAAGCTTTCTTT

j_call: TRBJ1-1
clone_size: -
cdr3_length: 15
d_call: TRBD1
v_call: TRBV5-6
cdr3_aa: CASSVYRGVNTEAFF
cdr3_nt: TGTGCCAGCAGCGTATACAGGGGGGTCAACACTGAAGCTTTCTTT

j_call: TRBJ2-7
clone_size: -
cdr3_length: 15
d_call: -
v_call: TRBV10-3
cdr3_aa: CAISDPKRTTYEQYF
cdr3_nt: TGTGCCATCAGTGATCCGAAGCGTACTACCTACGAGCAGTACTTC

j_call: TRBJ1-1
clone_size: once
cdr3_length: 14
d_call: TRBD1
v_call: TRBV19
cdr3_aa: CASSMTGLNTEAFF
cdr3_nt: TGTGCCAGTAGTATGACAGGGTTGAACACTGAAGCTTTCTTT

j_call: TRBJ2-7
clone_size: -
cdr3_length: 15
d_call: TRBD2
v_call: TRBV4-2
cdr3_aa: CASSQETSGTYEQYF
cdr3_nt: TGTGCCAGCAGCCAAGAAACGAGCGGGACCTACGAGCAGTACTTC

j_call: TRBJ2-7
clone_size: -
cdr3_length: 14
d_call: TRBD2
v_call: TRBV27
cdr3_aa: CASSLRTSWHEQYF
cdr3_nt: TGTGCCAGCAGTTTACGGACTAGTTGGCACGAGCAGTACTTC

j_call: TRBJ2-5
clone_size: -
cdr3_length: 17
d_call: -
v_call: TRBV28
cdr3_aa: CASSLARFSTHQETQYF
cdr3_nt: TGTGCCAGCAGTCTGGCGAGGTTTAGCACACACCAAGAGACCCAGTACTTC

j_call: TRBJ1-1
clone_size: -
cdr3_length: 14
d_call: TRBD1
v_call: TRBV5-1
cdr3_aa: CASSLYRGRAEAFF
cdr3_nt: TGCGCCAGCAGCTTATACAGGGGTAGGGCTGAAGCTTTCTTT

j_call: TRBJ1-6
clone_size: -
cdr3_length: 13
d_call: TRBD1
v_call: TRBV27
cdr3_aa: CASGTGWNSPLHF
cdr3_nt: TGTGCCAGCGGGACAGGGTGGAATTCACCCCTCCACTTT

j_call: TRBJ1-3
clone_size: -
cdr3_length: 14
d_call: TRBD1
v_call: TRBV19
cdr3_aa: CASRPGQGGNTIYF
cdr3_nt: TGTGCCAGTAGACCCGGACAGGGGGGAAACACCATATATTTT

j_call: TRBJ2-5
clone_size: -
cdr3_length: 15
d_call: TRBD2
v_call: TRBV18
cdr3_aa: CASSRREAVQETQYF
cdr3_nt: TGTGCCAGCTCACGGCGGGAGGCTGTCCAAGAGACCCAGTACTTC

j_call: TRBJ2-7
clone_size: -
cdr3_length: 14
d_call: -
v_call: TRBV27
cdr3_aa: CASSLSPQGEEQYF
cdr3_nt: TGTGCCAGCAGCTTATCCCCACAAGGGGAAGAGCAGTACTTC

j_call: TRBJ2-3
clone_size: -
cdr3_length: 15
d_call: TRBD2
v_call: TRBV27
cdr3_aa: CASSMTSGITDTQYF
cdr3_nt: TGTGCCAGCAGTATGACTAGCGGGATTACAGATACGCAGTATTTT

j_call: TRBJ2-7
clone_size: few
cdr3_length: 12
d_call: -
v_call: TRBV28
cdr3_aa: CASMGTSYEQYF
cdr3_nt: TGTGCCAGCATGGGCACAAGCTACGAGCAGTACTTC

j_call: TRBJ2-1
clone_size: -
cdr3_length: 13
d_call: -
v_call: TRBV6-5
cdr3_aa: CASSYSLTDEQFF
cdr3_nt: TGTGCCAGCAGTTACTCGTTGACAGATGAGCAGTTCTTC

j_call: TRBJ1-3
clone_size: -
cdr3_length: 13
d_call: -
v_call: TRBV6-6
cdr3_aa: CASSTDTPHTIYF
cdr3_nt: TGTGCCAGCAGTACGGACACCCCGCACACCATATATTTT

j_call: TRBJ2-1
clone_size: -
cdr3_length: 17
d_call: TRBD2
v_call: TRBV7-9
cdr3_aa: CASSSERTSGRRSEQFF
cdr3_nt: TGTGCCAGCAGCTCAGAGCGGACTAGCGGGAGAAGGAGTGAGCAGTTCTTC

j_call: TRBJ2-7
clone_size: -
cdr3_length: 16
d_call: -
v_call: TRBV7-2
cdr3_aa: CASSSRQSSYAYEQYF
cdr3_nt: TGTGCCAGCAGCTCCCGGCAATCTAGTTACGCCTACGAGCAGTACTTC

j_call: TRBJ2-7
clone_size: -
cdr3_length: 13
d_call: -
v_call: TRBV28
cdr3_aa: CASSFGLAYEQYF
cdr3_nt: TGTGCCAGCAGTTTTGGACTTGCCTACGAGCAGTACTTC

j_call: TRBJ2-1
clone_size: -
cdr3_length: 18
d_call: TRBD2
v_call: TRBV2
cdr3_aa: CASSEGLAGVGSYNEQFF
cdr3_nt: TGTGCCAGCAGTGAAGGACTAGCGGGAGTGGGGTCCTACAATGAGCAGTTCTTC

j_call: TRBJ2-1
clone_size: -
cdr3_length: 11
d_call: TRBD2
v_call: TRBV20-1
cdr3_aa: CSVPSGPEQFF
cdr3_nt: TGCAGTGTTCCTAGCGGGCCCGAGCAGTTCTTC

j_call: TRBJ2-1
clone_size: once
cdr3_length: 13
d_call: TRBD2
v_call: TRBV13
cdr3_aa: CASSPSGMSEQFF
cdr3_nt: TGTGCCAGCAGCCCCAGCGGGATGAGTGAGCAGTTCTTC

j_call: TRBJ2-7
clone_size: -
cdr3_length: 15
d_call: TRBD1
v_call: TRBV18
cdr3_aa: CASSPPTGLNHEQYF
cdr3_nt: TGTGCCAGCTCACCACCGACAGGGTTAAACCACGAGCAGTACTTC